This TCR beta chain was observed in a study of patients and donors after allogeneic stem cell transplantation. V lost 2 bases and J lost 0, with 7 bases in between. Germline V lookup: CDR1 MNHEY, CDR2 SVGEGT. CDR3 length: 14 amino acids. This clonotype appeared a few times. Via MiXCR, TCRdb re-called the RT-PCR reads, giving one row per CDR3 protein. Found here are about a million distinct CDR3 sequences, around 17% of them singletons; the top ten hold roughly 6%. Sample: blood, either unsorted or a sorted T cell fraction (not recorded which). The sequence came from a human donor who was either an allogeneic HSCT recipient or a stem cell or donor lymphocyte infusion donor (not recorded which). It is not recorded whose cells these are; they may come from a transplant donor. The chain employs TRBV6-2 or TRBV6-3 and TRBJ1-1; D remains ambiguous. The CDR3 sequence: CASSYLTLNTEAFF. The CDR3 DNA follows: TGTGCCAGCAGTTACCTAACGCTGAACACTGAAGCTTTCTTT.